Listed here is a single TCR beta chain. J gave up 6 bases and V 0 bases, and 13 bases lay outside the gene matches. CDR3 size: 18 residues. Germline CDR1 reads MNHEY; CDR2 reads SMNVEV (reference sequence). Clinical histories supplied by participants themselves formed the basis of cohort assignment. This entry is derived from a study of blood T cell repertoires in COVID-19. The table came from immunoSEQ multiplex PCR; TCRdb's copy has only in-frame clones and leaves some out. The table has around 180,000 clones, approximately 89% seen once. The chain links TRBV27 to TRBJ2-7; TRBD2 matches 11 bases. Sequencing was performed on PBMCs or T cells enriched from blood (not recorded which). The TCR comes from a woman between 40 and 55 years old with acute COVID-19. In DNA form, the CDR3 reads TGTGCCAGCAGTTTATCGAGACGGCTAGCGGGAGGTGCTAGCGAGCAGTACTTC. Translating gives CASSLSRRLAGGASEQYF.